This passage covers 26 T cell receptor beta chains from one sample sequenced in a study of blood T cell repertoires in COVID-19 (dated by TCRdb to the early 2020s). Receptor libraries were prepared by the immunoSEQ multiplex PCR assay. TCRdb retrieved this table from immuneACCESS and kept in-frame rearrangements only. Not all clones are present; in checked studies, unresolved V genes account for under half, and no reason is known for the remainder. The sample table records 80,000 to 100,000 clones; 81% of these occur just once. 4% to 5.5% of the sample goes to the ten largest clones. Material: peripheral blood. Source of these receptors: a man aged 55 to 70 with acute or convalescent COVID-19.

This sequence joins TRBV11-3 and TRBJ1-1; D may be TRBD1 (5 bases). This CDR3 is built from 14 residues. Germline V gene data show CDR1 as SGHNT and CDR2 as YENEEA. V was trimmed by 4 bases and J by 4 bases, leaving 13 bases between them. The CDR3 loop reads CASSSQGWGTEAFF. The CDR3 bases are TGTGCCAGCAGCTCGCAGGGCTGGGGCACTGAAGCTTTCTTT.

This clone was counted between two and nine times. The V gene is TRBV10-3, the J gene TRBJ2-1, with D maybe TRBD1 (5 bases). The CDR3 spans 20 residues. V dropped 0 bases and J dropped 2 bases, with 23 bases sitting between them. Germline assignment: CDR1 ENHRY and CDR2 SYGVKD. The DNA for the CDR3 is TGTGCCATCAGTGAGTCGACTCTCCGGACATTGGCCAGAGCCTACAATGAGCAGTTCTTC. This encodes CAISESTLRTLARAYNEQFF.

The chain combines TRBV5-4 with TRBJ1-1, with 12 bases lining up with TRBD1. V dropped 5 bases and J dropped 4; count of bases not matched to a gene: 12. CDR1 is SGHNT and CDR2 is YYREEE in the germline V gene (reference sequence). The CDR3 extends over 17 amino acids. CDR3 nucleotides: TGTGCCAGCAGTACCGGGACAGGGGGCCCCCGGTCCACTGAAGCTTTCTTT. This sequence encodes CASSTGTGGPRSTEAFF. The full variable domain, with the rest looked up from reference TRBV5-4 and TRBJ1-1, is ETGVTQSPTHLIKTRGQQVTLRCSSQSGHNTVSWYQQALGQGPQFIFQYYREEENGRGNFPPRFSGLQFPNYSSELNVNALELDDSALYLCASSTGTGGPRSTEAFFGQGTRLTVV.

The V call is TRBV9, the J call TRBJ1-5; no firm D call. The CDR3 has 13 residues. V was shortened by 3 bases and J by 0 bases, with 4 bases between the two germline ends. Germline CDR1 SGDLS, CDR2 YYNGEE. The CDR3, as DNA: TGTGCCAGCAGCGCCCATAGCAATCAGCCCCAGCATTTT. Translating it yields CASSAHSNQPQHF.

This chain uses TRBV28 with TRBJ2-3; a possible D gene is TRBD1 (5 bases). The CDR3 runs 14 residues. The V and J ends lost 6 bases and 1 base respectively, with 11 bases between them. Germline values: CDR1 MDHEN, CDR2 SYDVKM. CDR3 in DNA: TGTGCCAGCAGGCCAAGACAGCGCACAGATACGCAGTATTTT. Translated: CASRPRQRTDTQYF.

The chain links TRBV24-1 to TRBJ2-1; 7 bases are a match to TRBD2. V shed 9 bases and J 7 bases; nucleotides not matched to a gene: 11. This CDR3 has 14 residues. The germline gives CDR1 KGHDR, CDR2 SFDVKD. This chain's CDR3 is CATAGVLATNEQFF. CDR3 in DNA: TGTGCCACCGCTGGGGTACTAGCGACTAATGAGCAGTTCTTC.

The CDR3 DNA reads TGTGCCAGCAGCCTCGTAAGGGGGTCGGACAGTTCGTCCTACGAGCAGTACTTC. Translating gives CASSLVRGSDSSSYEQYF. The V call is TRBV16, the J call TRBJ2-7, with a possible D match to TRBD1 (6 bases). The CDR3 runs to 18 residues. Trimming shortened V by 4 bases and J by 1 base, and 23 bases separated the two germline ends. CDR1 and CDR2 from the germline V gene are KGHSY and FQNENV.

This clone was counted many times. V gene TRBV28 combines with J gene TRBJ1-5; 8 bases match TRBD1. Germline V lookup: CDR1 MDHEN, CDR2 SYDVKM. With V trimmed by 3 bases and J by 4 bases, 5 bases remained unmatched. This CDR3 contains 15 residues. The CDR3 DNA reads as TGTGCCAGCAGTTTCGGGACAGGAGGAAATCAGCCCCAGCATTTT. It is translated as CASSFGTGGNQPQHF.

This clone was detected once. Its ends do not fully match the called genes, so a read error is possible. The chain carries TRBV4-3 and TRBJ2-2, with TRBD1 as a possible D gene (5 bases). The CDR3 runs to 15 residues. The V gene's germline CDR1 is LGHNA and CDR2 YSLEER. CDR3 sequence: CASSQGQLNTEELFF. In nucleotides, the CDR3 is TGCGCCAGCAGCCAAGGACAGTTGAACACCGAGGAGCTGTTTTTT.

This clone was recorded a few times. This rearrangement joins TRBV9 to TRBJ1-5; no definite D call. CDR3 length equals 13 residues. Looked up from germline, CDR1 is SGDLS and CDR2 is YYNGEE. Trimming took off 0 bases at V and 6 bases at J, with 7 bases between the two ends. CDR3 in amino acids: CASSVAPVQPQHF. Here the CDR3 DNA reads TGTGCCAGCAGCGTAGCCCCGGTTCAGCCCCAGCATTTT.

The chain carries TRBV27 and TRBJ1-6; maybe TRBD1 (6 bases). The CDR3 has 16 residues. Trimming left V 4 bases short and J 9 bases short, with 19 bases between. Germline V CDR1 and CDR2: MNHEY, SMNVEV (reference sequence). CDR3 DNA sequence: TGTGCCAGCAGTTGGGGGTGGGGGGGCGGACCTTCACCCCTCCACTTT. Translation: CASSWGWGGGPSPLHF.

This rearrangement joins TRBV7-2 to TRBJ1-4; 9 nucleotides align to TRBD1. Per germline, CDR1 SGHTA and CDR2 FQGNSA. The V and J ends lost 1 base and 8 bases, in that order; junction bases with no gene match: 5. This CDR3 contains 15 residues. CDR3 sequence reads: CASSLGGTGFEKLFF. The CDR3 DNA follows: TGTGCCAGCAGCTTAGGTGGGACAGGGTTCGAAAAACTGTTTTTT.

Points on this clone: This specimen includes other DNA sequences encoding the same CDR3. The J gene is TRBJ2-6, the V gene TRBV19; 8 nucleotides agree with TRBD1. Germline CDR1 LNHDA, CDR2 SQIVND (reference sequence). V trimming: 6 bases; J trimming: 2 bases; junction bases outside the gene matches: 9. The CDR3 has 17 residues. The CDR3 DNA is TGTGCCAGTAGGCAGGGCAGGGGGCGGGCTGGGGCCAACGTCCTGACTTTC. Its translation is CASRQGRGRAGANVLTF.

This clone appeared once. This chain joins TRBV5-4 and TRBJ2-2, with TRBD1 as a possible D gene (6 bases). The CDR3 is 16 residues long. The V and J ends lost 4 bases and 5 bases respectively, with 18 bases between them. Looked up from germline, CDR1 is SGHNT and CDR2 is YYREEE (reference sequence). The chain's CDR3 is CASSHTGTRITGELFF. DNA for the CDR3: TGTGCCAGCAGCCACACCGGGACAAGAATTACCGGGGAGCTGTTTTTT. The variable domain in full, completed from reference TRBV5-4 and TRBJ2-2, reads ETGVTQSPTHLIKTRGQQVTLRCSSQSGHNTVSWYQQALGQGPQFIFQYYREEENGRGNFPPRFSGLQFPNYSSELNVNALELDDSALYLCASSHTGTRITGELFFGEGSRLTVL.

The V call is TRBV27, the J call TRBJ2-1; TRBD1 might be the D (5 bases). Germline values: CDR1 MNHEY, CDR2 SMNVEV (reference sequence). CDR3 length: 17 residues. V was cut by 5 bases and J by 2 bases, with 19 bases left in between. The CDR3 sequence: CASSPRPDTNPYNEQFF. Written as DNA, the CDR3 is TGTGCCAGCAGTCCCCGCCCGGACACCAATCCCTACAATGAGCAGTTCTTC.

Of note for this clone: One junction end does not reproduce the germline sequence, and a read error may be involved. V is TRBV7-7 and J is TRBJ2-3; TRBD2 might be the D (7 bases). This CDR3 region has 15 residues. CDR1 is SSHAT, CDR2 FNYEAQ, per germline (reference sequence). CDR3 nucleotide sequence: TGTGCTAGCAGCGTAGGGGGGGGTATTGGAGATACGCAGTATTTT. Its protein is CASSVGGGIGDTQYF.

The V and J genes are TRBV27 and TRBJ1-2; TRBD1 might be the D (6 bases). CDR1 and CDR2 (germline): MNHEY, SMNVEV (reference sequence). V was shortened by 6 bases and J by 4 bases, with 15 bases between the two germline ends. CDR3 length: 14 residues. CDR3 sequence: CASRPMGARYGYTF. The DNA of the CDR3 is TGTGCCAGCAGACCAATGGGGGCGCGCTATGGCTACACCTTC.

The chain recombines TRBV6-5 with TRBJ2-7; 9 bases are shared with TRBD1. Per germline, CDR1 MNHEY and CDR2 SVGAGI. With 8 bases clipped from V and 3 bases from J, the junction kept 5 bases outside the gene matches. This CDR3 has 13 amino acids. Here the CDR3 DNA reads TGTGCCAGCGCCCGGGACAGGGACTACGAGCAGTACTTC. This translates into CASARDRDYEQYF.

CDR3 sequence reads: CASRGDSNEQFF. The DNA for the CDR3 is TGTGCCAGCAGGGGGGACAGCAATGAGCAGTTCTTC. The chain has TRBV2 and TRBJ2-1; 7 bases are a match to TRBD1. This CDR3 comprises 12 residues. Per the germline V gene, CDR1 is SNHLY and CDR2 is FYNNEI. V was pared by 6 bases and J by 6 bases, with 2 bases of the junction left unmatched. The full variable domain, with the rest looked up from reference TRBV2 and TRBJ2-1, is EPEVTQTPSHQVTQMGQEVILRCVPISNHLYFYWYRQILGQKVEFLVSFYNNEISEKSEIFDDQFSVERPDGSNFTLKIRSTKLEDSAMYFCASRGDSNEQFFGPGTRLTVL.

This clone was counted only a few times. The sample holds other DNA sequences that translate to the same CDR3. The chain combines TRBV5-1 with TRBJ2-7; 7 bases are shared with TRBD1. Unmatched junction bases numbered 5, after V lost 4 bases and J lost 4 bases. There are 13 residues in the CDR3. Germline values: CDR1 SGHRS, CDR2 YFSETQ. The CDR3 sequence is CASSPGTAYEQYF. For the CDR3, the DNA is TGCGCCAGCAGCCCCGGGACAGCGTACGAGCAGTACTTC. The full variable domain, with the rest looked up from reference TRBV5-1 and TRBJ2-7, is KAGVTQTPRYLIKTRGQQVTLSCSPISGHRSVSWYQQTPGQGLQFLFEYFSETQRNKGNFPGRFSGRQFSNSRSEMNVSTLELGDSALYLCASSPGTAYEQYFGPGTRLTVT.

The gene calls are TRBV5-1 and TRBJ1-1; 11 bases align to TRBD1. This CDR3 comprises 17 residues. CDR1 and CDR2 (germline): SGHRS, YFSETQ. The V segment lost 4 bases and the J segment 1 base; nucleotides outside the gene matches: 9. CDR3 in DNA: TGCGCCAGCAGCCTGGGAGGGACAGGGGGTTCGAACACTGAAGCTTTCTTT. Translation gives CASSLGGTGGSNTEAFF.

The chain links TRBV5-4 to TRBJ2-1; TRBD2 matches 7 bases. Per the germline V gene, CDR1 is SGHNT and CDR2 is YYREEE (reference sequence). The V and J ends lost 4 bases and 0 bases, in that order; junction bases with no gene match: 4. The CDR3 totals 15 residues. DNA of the CDR3: TGTGCCAGCAGCGGCGGGGGAAGCTCCTACAATGAGCAGTTCTTC. Its translation is CASSGGGSSYNEQFF.

The V and J genes are TRBV3-1 (or the pseudogene TRBV3-2) and TRBJ2-7; 7 bases line up with TRBD2. V gave up 4 bases and J gave up 1 base; unmatched junction bases: 4. The CDR3 covers 14 residues. Germline values: CDR1 LGHDT, CDR2 YNNKEL (reference sequence). CDR3 in DNA: TGTGCCAGCAGCCCCGGACTAGGATCCTACGAGCAGTACTTC. This codes for CASSPGLGSYEQYF.

The rearrangement joins TRBV4-1 to TRBJ1-2; possibly TRBD1 for D (5 bases). This CDR3 spans 19 amino acids. CDR1 is MGHRA and CDR2 is YSYEKL in the germline V gene. The V end was cut by 1 base, the J end by 3 bases, with 24 bases between. CDR3 in amino acids: CASSQGARQKKVRDYGYTF. Written as DNA, the CDR3 is TGCGCCAGCAGCCAAGGGGCTCGACAGAAGAAGGTTCGGGACTATGGCTACACCTTC.

The rearrangement uses TRBV25-1 and TRBJ1-1; D might be TRBD1 (5 bases). From germline, CDR1 is MGHDK and CDR2 SYGVNS. V was pared by 6 bases and J by 4 bases, with 12 bases between. The CDR3 is made up of 13 amino acids. The DNA of the CDR3 is TGTGCCAGCAGGTGGCAGGGAAGCACTGAAGCTTTCTTT. This encodes CASRWQGSTEAFF.

This chain's CDR3 is CASSLGLAGEQYF. The DNA for the CDR3 is TGTGCCAGCAGCTTAGGACTAGCTGGGGAGCAGTACTTC. This chain uses TRBV5-6 with TRBJ2-7, with 8 bases aligning to TRBD2. The germline V gene encodes CDR1 SGHDT and CDR2 YYEEEE. The J segment lost 7 bases and the V segment lost 2 bases, leaving 5 bases of the junction unmatched. CDR3 length equals 13 residues.